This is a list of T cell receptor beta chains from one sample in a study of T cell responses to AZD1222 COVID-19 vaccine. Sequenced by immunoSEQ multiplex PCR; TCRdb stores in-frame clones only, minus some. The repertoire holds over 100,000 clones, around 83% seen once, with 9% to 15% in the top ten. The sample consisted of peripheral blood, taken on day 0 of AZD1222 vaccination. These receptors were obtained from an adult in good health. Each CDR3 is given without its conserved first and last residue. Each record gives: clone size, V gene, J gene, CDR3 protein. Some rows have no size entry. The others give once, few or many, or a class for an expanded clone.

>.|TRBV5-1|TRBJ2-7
ASSLAEGQNEQY
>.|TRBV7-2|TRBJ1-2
ASSPRQGESRYGYT
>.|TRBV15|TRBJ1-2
ATSRDRGNYGYT
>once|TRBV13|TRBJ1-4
ASSPSGGSRKLF
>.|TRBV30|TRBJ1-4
AWSQSGVVELF
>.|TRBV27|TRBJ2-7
ASSLLGEGRGYEQY
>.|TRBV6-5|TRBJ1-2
ASSYGGENNYGYT
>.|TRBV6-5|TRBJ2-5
ASRKMEGNDETQY
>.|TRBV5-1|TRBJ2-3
ASSFSGRPGTDTQY
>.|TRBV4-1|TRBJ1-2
ASSQDGQGLGYGYT
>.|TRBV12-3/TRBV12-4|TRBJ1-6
ASSLPQAPLH